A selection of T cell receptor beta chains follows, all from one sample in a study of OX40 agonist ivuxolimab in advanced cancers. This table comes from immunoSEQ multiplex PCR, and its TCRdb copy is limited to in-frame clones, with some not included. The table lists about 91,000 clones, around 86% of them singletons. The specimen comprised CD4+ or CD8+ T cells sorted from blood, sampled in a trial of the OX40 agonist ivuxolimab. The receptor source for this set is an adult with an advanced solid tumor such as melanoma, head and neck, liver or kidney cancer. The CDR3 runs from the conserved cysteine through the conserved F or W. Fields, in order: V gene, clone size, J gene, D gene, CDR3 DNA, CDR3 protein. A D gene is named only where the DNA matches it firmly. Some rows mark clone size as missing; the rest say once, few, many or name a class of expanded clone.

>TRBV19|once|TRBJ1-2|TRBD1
TGTGCCAGTAGTGCTTGGACAGGGGGCCTCTATGGCTACACCTTC
CASSAWTGGLYGYTF
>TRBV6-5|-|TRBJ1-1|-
TGTGCCAGCACCGTCTACGAGGGAAGGACTGAAGCTTTCTTT
CASTVYEGRTEAFF
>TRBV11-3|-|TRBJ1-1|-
TGTGCCAGCAGCTTCCGAAAGAACACTGAAGCTTTCTTT
CASSFRKNTEAFF
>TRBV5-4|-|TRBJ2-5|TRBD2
TGTGCCAGCAGCTTTACCAAGACGGGTAGCGGGAGAGAGACCCAGTACTTC
CASSFTKTGSGRETQYF
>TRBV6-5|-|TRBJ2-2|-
TGTGCCAGCAGTGGACAGAGTGCGAACACCGGGGAGCTGTTTTTT
CASSGQSANTGELFF
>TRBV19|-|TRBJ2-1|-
TGTGCCAGTAGCACTTCTCCCGGCCCCCCCTACAATGAGCAGTTCTTC
CASSTSPGPPYNEQFF
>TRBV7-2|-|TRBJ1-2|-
TGTGCCAGCAGCTTAGAACGGACTAACTATGGCTACACCTTC
CASSLERTNYGYTF
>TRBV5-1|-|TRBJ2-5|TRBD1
TGCGCCAGCAGCCTGCCGACAGGGGGACAAGAGACCCAGTACTTC
CASSLPTGGQETQYF
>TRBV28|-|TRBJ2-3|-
TGTGCCAGCAGTCCAGGGGGGAGCACAGATACGCAGTATTTT
CASSPGGSTDTQYF
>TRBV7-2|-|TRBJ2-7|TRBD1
TGTGCCAGCAGCTTATCGTTGAAGGGGGCGCGGTACGAGCAGTACTTC
CASSLSLKGARYEQYF